These T cell receptor beta chains were read from a single sample in a study of CD8 T cells in Susac syndrome. TCRdb processed the immunoSEQ multiplex PCR reads anew with MiXCR; each CDR3 protein has one entry. Counted here are some 130,000 distinct CDR3 sequences, around 80% occurring once; the ten biggest clones make up around 0.51%. The sequenced sample was CD8+ T cells from PBMCs. The receptor source for this set is a human donor with multiple sclerosis. Both conserved end residues are part of each CDR3. The D gene is left open where the match is weak. Size tells how often a clone was seen (once, few, many) or the class of an expanded clone, and some rows leave it out.

j_call | v_call | d_call | clone_size | cdr3_aa | cdr3_nt
TRBJ1-1 | TRBV7-9 | TRBD1 | NA | CASRVTGGGNTEAFF | TGTGCCAGCAGAGTTACAGGGGGAGGGAACACTGAAGCTTTCTTT
TRBJ2-1 | TRBV2 | NA | NA | CASSDLSDEQFF | TGTGCCAGCAGTGATTTATCAGATGAGCAGTTCTTC
TRBJ2-4 | TRBV7-9 | NA | NA | CASSLQGENIQYF | TGTGCCAGCAGCTTACAGGGAGAAAACATTCAGTACTTC
TRBJ2-7 | TRBV7-9 | NA | few | CASSLVDLRGRRSYEQYF | TGTGCCAGCAGCTTAGTTGACTTGCGGGGGCGGAGGTCCTACGAGCAGTACTTC
TRBJ2-4 | TRBV19 | NA | NA | CASSARDSQYF | TGTGCCAGTAGTGCCCGCGATAGTCAGTACTTC
TRBJ1-1 | TRBV6-6 | NA | NA | CASSSGDLDTEAFF | TGTGCCAGCAGCTCGGGGGATTTGGACACTGAAGCTTTCTTT
TRBJ2-1 | TRBV7-9 | NA | NA | CASSLTQGTDEQFF | TGTGCCAGCAGCTTAACTCAGGGCACGGATGAGCAGTTCTTC
TRBJ2-7 | TRBV27 | NA | NA | CASSDHGEASYEQYF | TGTGCCAGCAGTGACCACGGAGAGGCCTCCTACGAGCAGTACTTC
TRBJ2-1 | TRBV4-1 | NA | once | CASSQARQSYNEQFF | TGCGCCAGCAGCCAAGCCAGGCAAAGTTACAATGAGCAGTTCTTC
TRBJ2-7 | TRBV5-4 | NA | NA | CASSLSTSLGQIAHTYEQYF | TGTGCCAGCAGCTTGTCCACTAGCCTCGGACAGATAGCCCATACCTACGAGCAGTACTTC
TRBJ2-5 | TRBV12-3/TRBV12-4 | NA | NA | CASSRGAKETQYF | TGTGCCAGCAGCCGTGGGGCAAAAGAGACCCAGTACTTC
TRBJ1-5 | TRBV28 | NA | NA | CASRSPGHSYQPQHF | TGTGCCAGCAGGTCGCCGGGACACTCTTATCAGCCCCAGCATTTT
TRBJ2-1 | TRBV9 | TRBD2 | NA | CASSAGLTLGNEQFF | TGTGCCAGCAGCGCGGGACTAACCCTGGGCAATGAGCAGTTCTTC
TRBJ1-5 | TRBV9 | TRBD1 | NA | CASSAGTEIQPQHF | TGTGCCAGCAGCGCCGGGACAGAGATTCAGCCCCAGCATTTT
TRBJ1-2 | TRBV29-1 | TRBD1 | NA | CSVTTIPGQENYGYTF | TGCAGCGTCACCACTATCCCGGGACAGGAAAACTATGGCTACACCTTC